The 23 T cell receptor beta chains below were found in one sample sequenced in a study of blood T cells in healthy people across ages. Primers used in a second PCR of about 7 to 12 cycles were a sample-barcoded 5' primer and a J-beta primer mix. In TCRdb, the 5' RACE reads were re-called with MiXCR into one record per CDR3 protein. This table holds around 650,000 distinct CDR3 sequences, 32% found once. Source material: blood. These receptors were taken from a woman of 80 years or more in good health.

This clonotype was found many times. The chain recombines TRBV5-1 with TRBJ2-7, with D tentatively TRBD1 or TRBD2 (6 bases each). Germline-derived CDR1 and CDR2 are SGHRS and YFSETQ. V lost 4 bases and J 6 bases, leaving 26 bases between the germline ends. CDR3 size: 17 residues. The CDR3 DNA sequence: TGCGCCAGCAGCCCGATAATAAACCGGGACACGGGAGCCGAGCAGTACTTC. Translation gives CASSPIINRDTGAEQYF.

V gene TRBV7-2 combines with J gene TRBJ2-7; 15 bases are shared with TRBD2. Germline V gene lookup returns CDR1 SGHTA and CDR2 FQGNSA. Losses at the gene ends were 1 base for V and 6 bases for J; bases not matched to a gene: 4. This CDR3 is 16 amino acids long. The DNA for the CDR3 is TGTGCCAGCAGCTTAGAAGGGACTAGCGGGAGGTTCGAGCAGTACTTC. It encodes CASSLEGTSGRFEQYF.

Concerning this clonotype itself: This may come from a read error, since a much larger clone is one base off. J is TRBJ2-5 and V is TRBV20-1, with TRBD2 matching 10 bases. Germline trimming cut 4 bases from V and 11 bases from J; bases unmatched to any gene: 19. Germline V gives CDR1 DFQATT, CDR2 SNEGSKA (reference sequence). The CDR3 sequence is 16 residues long. Here the CDR3 reads CSAIGAGTSENNEQYF. The DNA for the CDR3 is TGCAGTGCTATAGGGGCCGGGACTAGCGAGAACAATGAGCAGTACTTC.

Only a few counts were recorded for this clonotype. A much larger clonotype is one base distant, so this may be a read error. The V gene is TRBV6-1, the J gene TRBJ2-7, with TRBD2 as a possible D gene (5 bases). The DNA end favors TRBJ2-5, so the J call may be wrong. CDR1 is MNHNS, CDR2 SASEGT, per germline. CDR3 length: 15 amino acids. CDR3 in DNA: TGTGCCAGCAGTGAATCCGCCCCGGCGGGTGAGACCCAGTACTTC. As protein: CASSESAPAGETQYF.

This chain's CDR3 is CASSPQGGVDYEQYF. CDR3 bases: TGTGCCAGCAGCCCACAGGGAGGGGTAGACTACGAGCAGTACTTC. The rearrangement links TRBV7-6 to TRBJ2-1; TRBD2 might be the D (7 bases). Matching the DNA end better, TRBJ2-7 makes the J call doubtful. Germline values: CDR1 SGHVS, CDR2 FNYEAQ. The CDR3 spans 15 residues.

Note on this clonotype: A much larger clone sits a single nucleotide away, making a read error possible. The chain links TRBV30 to TRBJ2-5; D uncertain. The end of the DNA aligns better with TRBJ2-4, so the J call may be wrong. CDR1 GTSNPN and CDR2 SVGIG come from the germline V gene (reference sequence). The CDR3 runs 13 residues. CDR3 nucleotide sequence: TGTGCCCGGAGAGAGCTAGCCAAAAACATTCAGTACTTC. Its translation is CARRELAKNIQYF.

On this clonotype itself: This clone may be a read error of a much larger clone one base away. V is TRBV20-1 and J is TRBJ1-6; a possible D gene is TRBD1 (5 bases). The CDR3 contains 14 residues. Per the germline V gene, CDR1 is DFQATT and CDR2 is SNEGSKA (reference sequence). The V end lost 6 bases, the J end lost 5 bases, and 14 bases lay between the germline ends. CDR3 residues: CSAHTGRDNSPLHF. In DNA, the CDR3 is TGCAGTGCCCATACGGGCAGGGATAATTCACCCCTCCACTTT.

This clonotype was counted at least ten times. The genes are TRBV30 and TRBJ2-5; D ambiguous. The germline CDR1 and CDR2 sequences are GTSNPN and SVGIG (reference sequence). V was shortened by 0 bases and J by 5 bases, with 13 bases between the two germline ends. This CDR3 comprises 14 residues. This chain's CDR3 is CAWSVHRVGETQYF. The CDR3 DNA sequence: TGTGCCTGGAGTGTACATCGGGTGGGGGAGACCCAGTACTTC.

Only a few counts were recorded for this clonotype. One junction end disagrees with the germline gene, perhaps due to a read error. The chain carries TRBV20-1 and TRBJ1-5, with D uncertain. The CDR3 spans 14 residues. Germline CDR1 reads DFQATT; CDR2 reads SNEGSKA (reference sequence). CDR3 residues: CGANGEGSNQPQHF. The DNA of the CDR3 is TGCGGTGCTAACGGGGAAGGGAGCAATCAGCCCCAGCATTTT.

The genes are TRBV5-8 and TRBJ2-5; TRBD2 matches at 10 bases. Germline CDR1 reads SGHTS; CDR2 reads YDEGEE. This CDR3 is built from 16 residues. Losses at the gene ends were 4 bases for V and 5 bases for J; bases not matched to a gene: 11. CDR3 region: CASSGGLAAFGETQYF. CDR3 DNA sequence: TGTGCCAGCAGCGGAGGACTAGCGGCATTCGGGGAGACCCAGTACTTC.

This clonotype was observed at least ten times. The V and J genes are TRBV2 and TRBJ2-5; 7 nucleotides line up with TRBD1. Trimming removed 4 bases from V and 5 bases from J; junction bases left unmatched: 7. The CDR3 contains 14 residues. The germline CDR1 and CDR2 sequences are SNHLY and FYNNEI. DNA for the CDR3: TGTGCCAGCAGTGTAGCGAGGGGGCGCGAGACCCAGTACTTC. This sequence encodes CASSVARGRETQYF.

A few counts support this clonotype. The chain employs TRBV3-1 and TRBJ1-4; 7 bases are a match to TRBD1. The V and J ends lost 0 bases and 5 bases, in that order; junction bases with no gene match: 3. The CDR3 is made up of 15 amino acids. CDR1 is LGHDT and CDR2 is YNNKEL in the germline V gene (reference sequence). CDR3 loop: CASSQETGPNEKLFF. In DNA form, the CDR3 reads TGTGCCAGCAGCCAAGAGACAGGGCCCAATGAAAAACTGTTTTTT.

Concerning this clonotype: The junction and the germline gene differ at one end; a read error may be behind it. The chain uses TRBV18 and TRBJ1-5; D not resolved. The germline V gene has CDR1 KGHSH and CDR2 LQKENI. This CDR3 comprises 13 residues. CDR3 loop: CAGSGTGAQPQHF. The CDR3, as DNA: TGTGCCGGCTCAGGCACCGGCGCTCAGCCCCAGCATTTT.

This clonotype was recorded at least ten times. The chain has TRBV7-9 and TRBJ2-5, with a possible D match to TRBD1 (5 bases). Germline CDR1 is SEHNR and CDR2 is FQNEAQ (reference sequence). Between the trimmed V and J ends, which lost 7 bases and 2 bases, there was a span of 11 bases. This CDR3 is built from 13 residues. The CDR3 loop reads CASISPGQETQYF. CDR3 coding DNA: TGTGCCAGCATTAGTCCAGGGCAAGAGACCCAGTACTTC.

This clonotype was recorded at least ten times. V usage is TRBV7-9 and J usage is TRBJ1-4; D perhaps matches TRBD1 (5 bases). This CDR3 has 15 amino acids. V was cut by 3 bases and J by 5 bases, with 13 bases left in between. Germline values: CDR1 SEHNR, CDR2 FQNEAQ (reference sequence). The CDR3 protein is CASSFPGLGNEKLFF. CDR3 nucleotides: TGTGCCAGCAGCTTCCCAGGGTTGGGGAATGAAAAACTGTTTTTT.

This chain joins TRBV7-2 and TRBJ2-5; 10 nucleotides align to TRBD2. The DNA end is a closer match to TRBJ2-7, so the J assignment may be wrong. From germline, CDR1 is SGHTA and CDR2 FQGNSA. The CDR3 consists of 15 residues. CDR3 DNA sequence: TGTGCCAGCAGCTCCTCTAGCGGGGGTCTTTACGAGCAGTACTTC. Translating it yields CASSSSSGGLYEQYF.

Ten or more counts support this clonotype. The gene calls are TRBV20-1 and TRBJ1-1, with D perhaps matching TRBD1 (5 bases). CDR1 is DFQATT, CDR2 SNEGSKA, per germline (reference sequence). This CDR3 spans 11 amino acids. As DNA, the CDR3 is TGCAGGACAGACCTGAACACTGAAGCTTTCTTT. It yields the protein CRTDLNTEAFF.

With regard to this clonotype: Germline is not matched at one junction end, which may reflect a read error. The chain employs TRBV5-1 and TRBJ1-1; D perhaps matches TRBD1 (6 bases). This CDR3 is built from 15 residues. Germline CDR1 SGHRS, CDR2 YFSETQ. CDR3 sequence reads: CASSSFRGRDTEAFF. The CDR3 bases are TGCGCTAGCAGCTCGTTCAGGGGTAGGGACACTGAAGCTTTCTTT.

This sequence joins TRBV5-1 and TRBJ1-2, with TRBD1 matching 12 bases. The V segment lost 0 bases and the J segment 8 bases; nucleotides outside the gene matches: 5. Per germline, CDR1 SGHRS and CDR2 YFSETQ. The CDR3 contains 15 residues. The CDR3 sequence is CASSLVGTGGDGYTF. CDR3 DNA sequence: TGCGCCAGCAGCTTGGTAGGGACAGGGGGCGACGGCTACACCTTC.

This chain connects TRBV7-2 to TRBJ2-3; 9 nucleotides match TRBD2. Germline V gene lookup returns CDR1 SGHTA and CDR2 FQGNSA. The V and J ends lost 3 bases and 2 bases, in that order; junction bases with no gene match: 6. The CDR3 sequence is 16 residues long. The CDR3 loop is CASSFPASGDTDTQYF. CDR3 sequence (DNA): TGTGCCAGCAGCTTCCCGGCTAGCGGGGACACAGATACGCAGTATTTT.

This clonotype has more than one count but fewer than ten. The V gene is TRBV9, the J gene TRBJ2-1, with a possible D match to TRBD2 (7 bases). The CDR3 runs to 15 residues. Germline-derived CDR1 and CDR2 are SGDLS and YYNGEE. Trimming cost V 4 bases and J 6 bases, with 17 bases left between them. CDR3 sequence: CASSPRGGGSNEQFF. In DNA form, the CDR3 reads TGTGCCAGCAGCCCGAGAGGGGGAGGGAGCAATGAGCAGTTCTTC.

This chain connects TRBV7-9 to TRBJ2-4, with a weak D call TRBD1 (8 bases). Judging by the DNA end, TRBJ2-7 fits better; the J call may be wrong. The CDR3 runs to 14 residues. Germline V gene data show CDR1 as SEHNR and CDR2 as FQNEAQ (reference sequence). This CDR3 reads CASSSGQGGAEQYF. In nucleotides, the CDR3 is TGTGCCAGCAGCTCTGGACAGGGAGGGGCCGAGCAGTACTTC.

For this clonotype: One end of the junction is discordant with germline, which a read error may explain. This sequence joins TRBV5-1 and TRBJ1-1, with 8 bases that match TRBD1. In germline, CDR1 is SGHRS, CDR2 YFSETQ. The CDR3 extends over 14 amino acids. The CDR3 sequence is CASSGTGGATEAFF. DNA of the CDR3: TGCGCCAGCAGCGGCACAGGGGGTGCCACTGAAGCTTTCTTC.